Below are 20 T cell receptor beta chains sequenced from a single sample in a study of blood T cell repertoires in COVID-19 (dated by TCRdb to 2018 to 2021). Library creation used the immunoSEQ multiplex PCR assay. TCRdb took over this immuneACCESS table, retaining in-frame rearrangements with V and J assigned. Such tables are incomplete; in checked studies, under half of the missing clones stem from an unresolved V gene, and the remainder is unexplained. A total of fewer than 300,000 clones appear in this sample, about 85% of them only once. The top ten clones comprise 10% to 15% of the sample. Source material: peripheral blood. Every receptor here comes from a human donor in a cohort sampled during active COVID-19.

CDR3 protein: CASSENPRGETQYF. CDR3 bases: TGTGCCAGCAGTGAAAATCCCCGAGGAGAGACCCAGTACTTC. The J gene is TRBJ2-5, the V gene TRBV6-1; the D is unclear. Germline V lookup: CDR1 MNHNS, CDR2 SASEGT. The V gene lost 2 bases and the J gene lost 4 bases, with 11 bases spanning the gap. The CDR3 sequence is 14 residues long.

The chain couples TRBV29-1 to TRBJ2-2; no definite D call. This CDR3 comprises 12 residues. V was clipped by 4 bases and J by 5 bases, with 8 bases between them. Looked up from germline, CDR1 is SQVTM and CDR2 is ANQGSEA. DNA for the CDR3: TGCAGCGTTGGAGTCGGGACCGGGGAGCTGTTTTTT. It is translated as CSVGVGTGELFF.

This chain uses TRBV19 with TRBJ1-2, with a weak D call TRBD1 (6 bases). Trimming removed 6 bases from V and 3 bases from J, with 8 bases in between. Per the germline V gene, CDR1 is LNHDA and CDR2 is SQIVND (reference sequence). The CDR3 sequence is 12 residues long. For the CDR3, the DNA is TGTGCCAGTAGAGGGGGGGACTATGGCTACACCTTC. This translates into CASRGGDYGYTF.

The J gene is TRBJ2-5, the V gene TRBV5-4, with TRBD2 matching 8 bases. The CDR3 covers 14 residues. The J segment lost 4 bases and the V segment lost 2 bases, leaving 4 bases of the junction unmatched. The germline CDR1 and CDR2 sequences are SGHNT and YYREEE (reference sequence). CDR3 protein: CASSFGGRRETQYF. Here the CDR3 DNA reads TGTGCCAGCAGCTTCGGCGGGAGGAGAGAGACCCAGTACTTC.

This clone was counted only a few times. The chain recombines TRBV7-9 with TRBJ2-7; D ambiguous. The CDR3 is 14 residues long. Germline V CDR1 and CDR2: SEHNR, FQNEAQ (reference sequence). The V end lost 1 base, the J end lost 2 bases, and 9 bases lay between the germline ends. The CDR3 sequence: CASSLGVGAYEQYF. The CDR3 DNA reads TGTGCCAGCAGCTTAGGAGTCGGAGCCTACGAGCAGTACTTC.

This rearrangement joins TRBV30 to TRBJ1-1, with D unresolved. This CDR3 has 14 amino acids. Germline CDR1 GTSNPN, CDR2 SVGIG (reference sequence). With 2 bases removed from V and 1 base from J, the gap between germline ends came to 11 bases. Here the CDR3 DNA reads TGTGCCTGGAGTCCCGGGGTCCAGAACACTGAAGCTTTCTTT. Protein sequence: CAWSPGVQNTEAFF.

V is TRBV5-1 and J is TRBJ2-1, with 9 bases aligning to TRBD2. CDR3 length: 15 residues. The germline CDR1 and CDR2 sequences are SGHRS and YFSETQ. V was clipped by 1 base and J by 5 bases; unmatched bases: 4. CDR3 loop: CASSLWGLADNEQFF. The CDR3 region has the DNA TGCGCCAGCAGCTTGTGGGGACTAGCAGACAATGAGCAGTTCTTC.

The J gene is TRBJ1-2, the V gene TRBV12-3 or TRBV12-4; TRBD1 might be the D (5 bases). V lost 4 bases to trimming and J lost 3 bases, with 6 bases between them. The CDR3 consists of 12 residues. In DNA form, the CDR3 reads TGTGCCAGCAGTTGGGGGGACTATGGCTACACCTTC. The encoded protein is CASSWGDYGYTF.

V and J are TRBV7-2 and TRBJ1-1, with unresolved D. The germline V gene has CDR1 SGHTA and CDR2 FQGNSA. The germline V and J ends were trimmed by 5 bases and 1 base, with 8 bases remaining between them. The CDR3 runs to 13 residues. In DNA form, the CDR3 reads TGTGCCAGCAGCCGCGGGAGGAACACTGAAGCTTTCTTT. Amino acid sequence: CASSRGRNTEAFF.

This clone has just one count. This chain connects TRBV20-1 to TRBJ1-1, with no clear D. Trimming pared 8 bases from V and 5 bases from J, leaving 12 bases between. The germline V gene has CDR1 DFQATT and CDR2 SNEGSKA (reference sequence). The CDR3 totals 11 residues. CDR3 in DNA: TGCAGTATCTATCCGGGTACTGAAGCTTTCTTT. It is translated as CSIYPGTEAFF.

The gene calls are TRBV4-3 and TRBJ2-5, with 7 bases lining up with TRBD1. The CDR3 consists of 15 residues. With V trimmed by 6 bases and J by 5 bases, 12 bases remained unmatched. Germline V lookup: CDR1 LGHNA, CDR2 YSLEER. CDR3 nucleotides: TGCGCCAGCAGTTCGACAGGGAAGGGTTGGGAGACCCAGTACTTC. Its translation: CASSSTGKGWETQYF.

This rearrangement joins TRBV4-1 to TRBJ2-5; D might be TRBD1 (5 bases). V lost 4 bases, J lost 3 bases, and 12 bases lay in between. From germline, CDR1 is MGHRA and CDR2 YSYEKL. CDR3 length: 14 amino acids. The CDR3 reads CASSRTPQEETQYF. The DNA for the CDR3 is TGCGCCAGCAGCCGTACGCCACAGGAAGAGACCCAGTACTTC.

V and J are TRBV28 and TRBJ2-7; TRBD2 agrees at 7 bases. V was pared by 1 base and J by 0 bases, with 3 bases of the junction left unmatched. CDR3 size: 15 residues. The V gene's germline CDR1 is MDHEN and CDR2 SYDVKM. The CDR3 spells CASSLYGGSSYEQYF. The CDR3 DNA reads TGTGCCAGCAGTTTATACGGGGGGAGCTCCTACGAGCAGTACTTC.

The genes are TRBV7-9 and TRBJ2-5; D might be TRBD2 (6 bases). The CDR3 runs 17 residues. The V gene's germline CDR1 is SEHNR and CDR2 FQNEAQ (reference sequence). With 2 bases removed from V and 5 bases from J, the gap between germline ends came to 21 bases. The CDR3 loop is CASSLIPTPAGRETQYF. As DNA, the CDR3 is TGTGCCAGCAGCTTAATCCCGACTCCGGCAGGGAGGGAGACCCAGTACTTC.

The chain couples TRBV27 to TRBJ2-7, with 7 bases that match TRBD2. Unmatched junction bases numbered 17, after V lost 5 bases and J lost 1 base. Germline CDR1 is MNHEY and CDR2 is SMNVEV (reference sequence). The length of the CDR3 is 18 residues. The CDR3 nucleotides are TGTGCCAGCAGTCCCGCGGTTTGGCGGGAGATTTCTTCCTACGAGCAGTACTTC. This translates into CASSPAVWREISSYEQYF.

J is TRBJ1-5 and V is TRBV27, with a possible D match to TRBD1 (6 bases). CDR3 length: 14 residues. Germline assignment: CDR1 MNHEY and CDR2 SMNVEV (reference sequence). V dropped 3 bases and J dropped 6 bases, with 12 bases sitting between them. CDR3 coding DNA: TGTGCCAGCAGTTTGACAGGAGTTGGTCAGCCCCAGCATTTT. Amino acid sequence: CASSLTGVGQPQHF.

The CDR3 loop reads CASSYMYPPRPYEQYF. CDR3 coding DNA: TGTGCCAGCAGTTACATGTATCCTCCTAGACCGTACGAGCAGTACTTC. This chain connects TRBV6-5 to TRBJ2-7; D not certain. V was clipped by 2 bases and J by 4 bases, with 18 bases between them. The CDR3 is 16 amino acids. Germline V gene data show CDR1 as MNHEY and CDR2 as SVGAGI.

The chain employs TRBV4-1 and TRBJ2-6; D might be TRBD1 (6 bases). The V gene lost 2 bases and the J gene lost 0 bases, with 17 bases spanning the gap. This CDR3 comprises 19 residues. Germline V lookup: CDR1 MGHRA, CDR2 YSYEKL. The CDR3 protein is CASSQSLNDRTSGANVLTF. The CDR3 coding sequence is TGCGCCAGCAGCCAAAGCCTAAACGACAGGACCTCTGGGGCCAACGTCCTGACTTTC.

Written as DNA, the CDR3 is TGTGCCAGCACCAAAAGACAGTTTGAAGCTTTCTTT. It specifies CASTKRQFEAFF. The J gene is TRBJ1-1, the V gene TRBV5-6, with D perhaps matching TRBD1 (5 bases). Trimming took off 6 bases at V and 7 bases at J, with 13 bases between the two ends. The CDR3 has 12 residues. The germline CDR1 and CDR2 sequences are SGHDT and YYEEEE.

The rearrangement links TRBV19 to TRBJ2-7; 10 bases are shared with TRBD2. Germline V gives CDR1 LNHDA, CDR2 SQIVND (reference sequence). This CDR3 is built from 19 residues. V gave up 0 bases and J gave up 0 bases; unmatched junction bases: 11. The CDR3 here is CASSIDRLAGESVSYEQYF. The CDR3 nucleotides are TGTGCCAGTAGTATAGATCGGCTAGCGGGGGAATCCGTCTCCTACGAGCAGTACTTC.